This TCR beta chain originates from a study of control samples from healthy donors and cancer patients (dated by TCRdb to about 2020). The CDR3 goes from the cysteine to the phenylalanine over 14 residues. Only the CDR3 part of the read is kept: 42 bases, read in frame from the first base. CDR1 and CDR2 are read off the germline V gene as SGHRS and YFSETQ. Compared with germline, V lacks 0 bases and J lacks 7 bases; bases without a gene match: 0. Libraries were prepared through the immunoSEQ multiplex PCR assay. Entries here come from immuneACCESS through TCRdb and include only in-frame sequences with V and J called. Some clones fail to appear in such tables; in the studies checked, an unresolved V gene covers under half of the shortfall, and the cause of the remainder is unknown. Recorded for this sample are 140,000 or so clones; roughly 94% of them occurred a single time. The ten largest clonotypes hold more than 13% of the sample.

This clone is a singleton in its sample. Its specific antigen is unknown. No base quality values were provided; no much bigger clone lies one nucleotide off. The TCR was taken from a man in his 60s with colorectal cancer. The material sequenced was PBMCs. The chain links TRBV5-1 with TRBJ1-6; TRBD1 lines up with 8 middle nucleotides. The sequenced DNA: TGCGCCAGCAGCTTGGACAGGGGGAATTCACCCCTCCACTTT. Translated, it reads CASSLDRGNSPLHF.